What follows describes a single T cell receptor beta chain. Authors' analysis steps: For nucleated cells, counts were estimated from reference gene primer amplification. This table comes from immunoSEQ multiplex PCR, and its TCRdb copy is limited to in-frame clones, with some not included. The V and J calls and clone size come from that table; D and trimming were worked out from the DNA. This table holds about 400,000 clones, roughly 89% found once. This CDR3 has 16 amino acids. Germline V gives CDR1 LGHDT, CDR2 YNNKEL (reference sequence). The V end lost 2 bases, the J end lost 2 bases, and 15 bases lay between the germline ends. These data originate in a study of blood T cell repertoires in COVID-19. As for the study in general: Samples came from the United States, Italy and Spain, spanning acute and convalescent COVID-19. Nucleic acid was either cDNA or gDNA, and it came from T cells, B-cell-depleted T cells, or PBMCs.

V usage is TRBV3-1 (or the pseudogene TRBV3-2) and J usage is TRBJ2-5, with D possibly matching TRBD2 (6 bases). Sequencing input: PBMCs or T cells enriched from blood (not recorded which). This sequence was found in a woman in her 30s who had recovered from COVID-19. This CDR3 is CASSQLAGSKQETQYF. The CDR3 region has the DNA TGTGCCAGCAGCCAATTGGCGGGGAGTAAGCAAGAGACCCAGTACTTC.